The clone carrying this T cell receptor (beta chain) showed up many times. The CDR3 has 17 residues. Germline-derived CDR1 and CDR2 are DFQATT and SNEGSKA (reference sequence). Trimming at V came to 0 bases and at J to 7 bases, leaving 8 bases not matched to a gene. This record comes from a study of early T cells in non-severe SARS-CoV-2 infection. As for the study in general: Whole-blood bulk RNA, unsorted, was sequenced, and chains were unpaired.

Using its own MiXCR run on the 5' RACE reads, TCRdb lists one record per CDR3 protein. This table holds tens of thousands of distinct CDR3 sequences, over 12% found once. The genes are TRBV20-1 and TRBJ2-1; 14 nucleotides agree with TRBD2. Sequencing was done on a sample of whole blood. The sequence was collected from an adult who was a healthcare worker with PCR-confirmed SARS-CoV-2 infection or an uninfected control (not recorded which). CDR3 sequence: CSARDARTSGGRNEQFF. The CDR3, as DNA: TGCAGTGCTAGAGACGCCAGGACTAGCGGGGGGAGAAATGAGCAGTTCTTC.